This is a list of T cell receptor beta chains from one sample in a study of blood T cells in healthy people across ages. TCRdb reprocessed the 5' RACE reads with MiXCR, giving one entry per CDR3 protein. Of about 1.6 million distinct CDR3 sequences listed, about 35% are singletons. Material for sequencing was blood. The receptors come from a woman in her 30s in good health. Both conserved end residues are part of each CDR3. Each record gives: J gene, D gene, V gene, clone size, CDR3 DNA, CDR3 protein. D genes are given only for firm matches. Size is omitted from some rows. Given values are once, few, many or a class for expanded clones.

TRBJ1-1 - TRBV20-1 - TGCACCACGAACACTGAAGCTTTCTTT CTTNTEAFF
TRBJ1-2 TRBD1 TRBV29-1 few TGCAGCGTTGAAGATCAGGGGGCGCAAGGTGGCTACACCTTC CSVEDQGAQGGYTF
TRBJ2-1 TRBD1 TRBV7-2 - TGTGCCAGCAGCTTAGATACAGGGGTGGATGAGCAGTTCTTC CASSLDTGVDEQFF
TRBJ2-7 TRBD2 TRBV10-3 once TGTGCCATCAGTGACCAAGCGGGAGGGCCCAGCGAGCAGTACTTC CAISDQAGGPSEQYF
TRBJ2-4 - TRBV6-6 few TGTGCCAGCGGAGACAGTGGTTTAAACATTCAGTACTTC CASGDSGLNIQYF
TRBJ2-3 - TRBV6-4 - TGTGCCAGCAGCGAGACTTTCAAAGATACGCAGTATTTT CASSETFKDTQYF
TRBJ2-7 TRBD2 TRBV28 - TGTGCCAGCAGTTTATTATTCGGGACTAGCGTCGAGCAGTACTTC CASSLLFGTSVEQYF
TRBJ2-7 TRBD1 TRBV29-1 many TGCAGCGTCCTCGGGGACAGGAACCCCTACGAGCAGTACTTC CSVLGDRNPYEQYF
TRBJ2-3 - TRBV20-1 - TGCAGTGCTAGGGGTAGTCTAGCGCGTGATACGCAGTATTTT CSARGSLARDTQYF
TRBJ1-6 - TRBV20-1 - TGCAGTGCTAGTGTGAAGGAGGATTCACCCCTCCACTTT CSASVKEDSPLHF
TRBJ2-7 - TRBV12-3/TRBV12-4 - TGTGCCAGCAGTGTTCGGAGGGGGAGCGGCGAGCAGTACTTC CASSVRRGSGEQYF
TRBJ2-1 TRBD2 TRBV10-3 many TGTGCCATCAGTGAGGATTCGACTAGCGGGAGGAATGAGCAGTTCTTC CAISEDSTSGRNEQFF
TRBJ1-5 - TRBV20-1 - TGCAGTGCCTATGCTAATGGCAATCAGCCCCAGCATTTT CSAYANGNQPQHF
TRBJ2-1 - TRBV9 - TGTGCCAGCAGCTCAACCGGGACACCTGACAATGAGCAGTTCTTC CASSSTGTPDNEQFF
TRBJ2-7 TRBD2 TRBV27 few TGTGCCAGCAGCCTACGGACTAGCGGGGGGAACGAGCAGTACTTC CASSLRTSGGNEQYF
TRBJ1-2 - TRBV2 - TGTGCCAGCAGTGAGGCAGGGCGCCCGGATGGCTACACCTTC CASSEAGRPDGYTF
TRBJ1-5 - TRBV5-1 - TGCGCCAGCAGCCCACCCCGGGGCTCTAGCAATCAGCCCCAGCATTTT CASSPPRGSSNQPQHF
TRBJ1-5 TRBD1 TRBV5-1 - TGCGCCAGCAGCTCGGGTACAGGGGGCAGGCAGCCCCAGCATTTT CASSSGTGGRQPQHF
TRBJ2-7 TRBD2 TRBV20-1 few TGCAGTGCCCTGGGTGCGGGGGTGTCCTACGAGCAGTACTTC CSALGAGVSYEQYF
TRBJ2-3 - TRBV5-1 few TGCGCCAGCAGCTTGGATCCGGGGGCAGATACGCAGTATTTT CASSLDPGADTQYF